Below, 24 T cell receptor beta chains from the same sample are listed, as sequenced in a study of neoadjuvant anti-PD-1 for oral cavity cancer. TCRdb's table, derived via immunoSEQ multiplex PCR, lists solely in-frame clones and lacks some. The sample has 55,000 to 75,000 clones; 80% to 90% are singletons. Specified time point: after neoadjuvant nivolumab, at surgical resection. The sample was PBMCs, taken after nivolumab (anti-PD-1) treatment. All receptors come from a person aged 35 to 85 with oral cavity squamous cell carcinoma.

V gene TRBV19 combines with J gene TRBJ1-5, with 8 bases identical to TRBD1. This CDR3 is 15 amino acids long. Germline-derived CDR1 and CDR2 are LNHDA and SQIVND (reference sequence). Losses at the gene ends were 5 bases for V and 5 bases for J; bases not matched to a gene: 8. This CDR3 is CASSPGQGQDQPQHF. The CDR3 DNA sequence: TGTGCCAGTAGTCCAGGACAGGGCCAGGATCAGCCCCAGCATTTT.

The genes are TRBV2 and TRBJ2-1; D gene uncertain. Germline values: CDR1 SNHLY, CDR2 FYNNEI. Trimming cost V 5 bases and J 7 bases, with 9 bases left between them. The CDR3 covers 12 residues. CDR3: CASSWLLNEQFF. The CDR3 DNA follows: TGTGCCAGCAGTTGGCTGTTAAATGAGCAGTTCTTC. The full variable domain, its missing parts supplied by reference TRBV2 and TRBJ2-1, is EPEVTQTPSHQVTQMGQEVILRCVPISNHLYFYWYRQILGQKVEFLVSFYNNEISEKSEIFDDQFSVERPDGSNFTLKIRSTKLEDSAMYFCASSWLLNEQFFGPGTRLTVL.

CDR3 amino acids: CASSPRFDPEMNTEAFF. For the CDR3, the DNA is TGTGCCAGCTCACCACGATTTGATCCGGAGATGAACACTGAAGCTTTCTTT. The chain couples TRBV18 to TRBJ1-1; the D is unclear. The ends were cut back, 1 base at V and 0 bases at J, with 15 bases in the middle. Per germline, CDR1 KGHSH and CDR2 LQKENI. The CDR3 has 17 residues.

The genes are TRBV5-6 and TRBJ2-7, with TRBD1 matching over 7 bases. The germline V gene encodes CDR1 SGHDT and CDR2 YYEEEE. This CDR3 contains 13 residues. V shed 0 bases and J 10 bases; nucleotides not matched to a gene: 7. CDR3 in amino acids: CASSLAGQSIQYF. CDR3 coding DNA: TGTGCCAGCAGCTTGGCGGGACAGTCCATACAGTACTTC.

The gene calls are TRBV28 and TRBJ1-5, with unresolved D. V was cut by 8 bases and J by 6 bases, with 11 bases left in between. The CDR3 extends over 12 amino acids. CDR1 and CDR2 (germline): MDHEN, SYDVKM. In DNA form, the CDR3 reads TGTGCCAGCGTTGCAGGCGGTCAGCCCCAGCATTTT. As protein: CASVAGGQPQHF.

The chain couples TRBV6-5 to TRBJ2-2; TRBD1 is a possible D gene (5 bases). This CDR3 is 14 amino acids long. CDR1 and CDR2 (germline): MNHEY, SVGAGI. Trimming pared 6 bases from V and 5 bases from J, leaving 13 bases between. The CDR3 protein is CASRQGADTGELFF. Written as DNA, the CDR3 is TGTGCCAGCAGACAAGGGGCGGATACCGGGGAGCTGTTTTTT.

The J gene is TRBJ2-3, the V gene TRBV7-3, with D unresolved. CDR3 length: 14 residues. Trimming shortened V by 2 bases and J by 0 bases, and 6 bases separated the two germline ends. Germline V gene data show CDR1 as SGHTA and CDR2 as FQGTGA. CDR3 amino acids: CASSLRASTDTQYF. CDR3 DNA sequence: TGTGCCAGCAGCTTACGCGCTAGCACAGATACGCAGTATTTT.

The chain links TRBV4-1 to TRBJ1-4; D is uncertain. This CDR3 is built from 15 residues. With 1 base removed from V and 8 bases from J, the gap between germline ends came to 14 bases. CDR1 is MGHRA, CDR2 YSYEKL, per germline. The CDR3 DNA sequence: TGCGCCAGCAGCCAAGGGGCAGGTCCCCGGGAAAAACTGTTTTTT. Its translation: CASSQGAGPREKLFF.

This CDR3 reads CSVSRGYGYTF. The CDR3 DNA reads TGCAGCGTCAGCCGGGGTTATGGCTACACCTTC. The chain couples TRBV29-1 to TRBJ1-2, with D hard to call. CDR1 and CDR2 from the germline V gene are SQVTM and ANQGSEA. This CDR3 is 11 amino acids long. Trimming shortened V by 6 bases and J by 5 bases, and 10 bases separated the two germline ends. Supplemented by reference TRBV29-1 and TRBJ1-2, the full variable domain reads SAVISQKPSRDICQRGTSLTIQCQVDSQVTMMFWYRQQPGQSLTLIATANQGSEATYESGFVIDKFPISRPNLTFSTLTVSNMSPEDSSIYLCSVSRGYGYTFGSGTRLTVV.

The chain recombines TRBV5-4 with TRBJ1-6; possible D gene TRBD1, 6 bases. V was trimmed by 0 bases and J by 14 bases, leaving 15 bases between them. The CDR3 contains 14 residues. Germline assignment: CDR1 SGHNT and CDR2 YYREEE (reference sequence). CDR3 loop: CASSLAGQSLSLHF. The DNA of the CDR3 is TGTGCCAGCAGCTTGGCCGGACAGTCTCTATCCCTCCACTTT.

The genes are TRBV6-6 and TRBJ1-1; D call uncertain. The CDR3 totals 12 residues. The germline CDR1 and CDR2 sequences are MNHNY and SVGAGI (reference sequence). Deletions cut 2 bases from V and 6 bases from J, with 7 bases between. The CDR3 spells CASSYTRAEAFF. The CDR3 bases are TGTGCCAGCAGTTACACCCGAGCTGAAGCTTTCTTT.

This clone was seen just once. The chain joins TRBV10-3 to TRBJ2-2; TRBD2 aligns across 15 bases. From germline, CDR1 is ENHRY and CDR2 SYGVKD. V dropped 7 bases and J dropped 4; count of bases not matched to a gene: 10. The CDR3 sequence is 18 residues long. The CDR3 bases are TGTGCCATCACCGAAGGGGGACTAGCGGGGGGACTCACCGGGGAGCTGTTTTTT. Translation gives CAITEGGLAGGLTGELFF.

The chain has TRBV10-1 and TRBJ2-7; 10 positions match TRBD2. CDR3 size: 13 residues. V gave up 8 bases and J gave up 7 bases; unmatched junction bases: 8. The germline gives CDR1 WNHNN, CDR2 SYGVQD (reference sequence). This CDR3 is CASQLAGAEEQYF. CDR3 sequence (DNA): TGCGCCAGCCAGCTAGCGGGGGCTGAAGAGCAGTACTTC.

The genes are TRBV7-2 and TRBJ1-5, with TRBD1 identical over 7 bases. J gave up 7 bases and V 1 base, and 7 bases lay outside the gene matches. The CDR3 length is 15 residues. Looked up from germline, CDR1 is SGHTA and CDR2 is FQGNSA. CDR3 sequence reads: CASSLGDRARQPQHF. The CDR3 DNA follows: TGTGCCAGCAGCTTAGGCGACAGGGCAAGGCAGCCCCAGCATTTT.

The gene calls are TRBV7-4 and TRBJ1-3, with D hard to call. CDR1 is SGHVT, CDR2 SQSDAQ, per germline. Trimming shortened V by 0 bases and J by 0 bases, and 21 bases separated the two germline ends. The CDR3 has 20 residues. The CDR3 DNA reads as TGTGCCAGCAGCTTAGCGGGTGTGCTCTCCTACCCCACCTCTGGAAACACCATATATTTT. This gives the protein CASSLAGVLSYPTSGNTIYF.

This sequence joins TRBV7-2 and TRBJ2-7, with 9 nucleotides matching TRBD2. The germline CDR1 and CDR2 sequences are SGHTA and FQGNSA. With 5 bases clipped from V and 3 bases from J, the junction kept 8 bases outside the gene matches. The CDR3 loop spans 15 amino acids. The CDR3 loop reads CASSTTGTSFYEQYF. In DNA form, the CDR3 reads TGTGCCAGCAGCACCACCGGGACTAGCTTCTACGAGCAGTACTTC. Full variable domain (missing parts from reference TRBV7-2 and TRBJ2-7): GAGVSQSPSNKVTEKGKDVELRCDPISGHTALYWYRQSLGQGLEFLIYFQGNSAPDKSGLPSDRFSAERTGGSVSTLTIQRTQQEDSAVYLCASSTTGTSFYEQYFGPGTRLTVT.

This chain joins TRBV5-8 and TRBJ2-1; 7 bases are shared with TRBD2. Trimming took 1 base from V and 6 from J; bases not matched to a gene: 10. The CDR3 has 16 residues. Germline CDR1 reads SGHTS; CDR2 reads YDEGEE. For the CDR3, the DNA is TGTGCCAGCAGCTTGTTTGCGGGAGCCTCATTCAATGAGCAGTTCTTC. Protein sequence: CASSLFAGASFNEQFF.

In the case of this clone: Other DNA sequences within the sample encode an identical CDR3. The J gene is TRBJ2-1, the V gene TRBV5-1; no clear D. The CDR3 has 12 amino acids. With 0 bases removed from V and 8 bases from J, the gap between germline ends came to 6 bases. Germline-derived CDR1 and CDR2 are SGHRS and YFSETQ. The CDR3 reads CASSLGLDEQFF. The CDR3 coding sequence is TGCGCCAGCAGCTTGGGGTTGGATGAGCAGTTCTTC.

The gene calls are TRBV6-5 and TRBJ2-7; D is undetermined. The CDR3 contains 13 residues. The V gene lost 6 bases and the J gene lost 3 bases, with 12 bases spanning the gap. CDR1 and CDR2 (germline): MNHEY, SVGAGI. CDR3 protein: CASRAEPSYEQYF. The CDR3 DNA reads TGTGCCAGCAGGGCCGAGCCGAGCTACGAGCAGTACTTC.

The gene calls are TRBV9 and TRBJ1-2; D remains unclear. The CDR3 sequence is 15 residues long. Trimming pared 0 bases from V and 6 bases from J, leaving 15 bases between. The germline V gene encodes CDR1 SGDLS and CDR2 YYNGEE. The DNA of the CDR3 is TGTGCCAGCAGCGTAGAAGAAAGATCTCTTCATGGCTACACCTTC. It specifies CASSVEERSLHGYTF.

The chain couples TRBV6-1 to TRBJ1-1; 7 nucleotides align to TRBD1. V was pared by 5 bases and J by 1 base, with 1 base of the junction left unmatched. The V gene's germline CDR1 is MNHNS and CDR2 SASEGT. The CDR3 is made up of 13 amino acids. Written as DNA, the CDR3 is TGTGCCAGCAGTTGGGACAGGAACACTGAAGCTTTCTTT. This codes for CASSWDRNTEAFF.

The chain couples TRBV7-3 to TRBJ1-2; TRBD1 agrees at 8 bases. The CDR3 contains 12 residues. With V trimmed by 5 bases and J by 9 bases, 5 bases remained unmatched. Germline V gene lookup returns CDR1 SGHTA and CDR2 FQGTGA. The CDR3 loop is CASSKDRGRYTF. As DNA, the CDR3 is TGTGCCAGCAGCAAAGACAGGGGTCGCTACACCTTC.

The chain employs TRBV7-8 and TRBJ1-2; D gene uncertain. Germline values: CDR1 SGHVS, CDR2 FQNEAQ. The CDR3 is 14 amino acids. V was trimmed by 2 bases and J by 3 bases, leaving 10 bases between them. In DNA form, the CDR3 reads TGTGCCAGCAGCTTACAGGTCCTCCACTATGGCTACACCTTC. As protein: CASSLQVLHYGYTF.

V is TRBV5-1 and J is TRBJ1-2, with D possibly being TRBD1 (6 bases). The germline gives CDR1 SGHRS, CDR2 YFSETQ. Trimming shortened V by 4 bases and J by 2 bases, and 12 bases separated the two germline ends. There are 14 residues in the CDR3. The CDR3 DNA reads as TGCGCCAGCAGCAGGGACAACTCGAACTATGGCTACACCTTC. Amino acid sequence: CASSRDNSNYGYTF. The full variable domain, in which reference TRBV5-1 and TRBJ1-2 provide the parts outside the CDR3, is KAGVTQTPRYLIKTRGQQVTLSCSPISGHRSVSWYQQTPGQGLQFLFEYFSETQRNKGNFPGRFSGRQFSNSRSEMNVSTLELGDSALYLCASSRDNSNYGYTFGSGTRLTVV.